The clone carrying this T cell receptor beta chain has more than one count but fewer than ten. The entry originates in a study of blood T cell repertoires in COVID-19. The data were produced by immunoSEQ multiplex PCR, yet TCRdb's version contains in-frame clones alone and is incomplete. Among roughly 330,000 clones listed, 80% to 90% were seen once. The germline V gene encodes CDR1 GTSNPN and CDR2 SVGIG (reference sequence). The CDR3 spans 14 residues. V shed 0 bases and J shed 6 bases, with 15 bases lying between them. Sequenced sample: PBMCs or T cells enriched from blood (not recorded which). The chain carries TRBV30 and TRBJ2-7, with a weak D call TRBD2 (6 bases). The TCR was taken from a woman between 25 and 40 years old who had recovered from COVID-19. This chain's CDR3 is CAWSVLFGGSEQYF. In nucleotides, the CDR3 is TGTGCCTGGAGTGTACTTTTCGGGGGAAGCGAGCAGTACTTC.